The entry that follows covers one T cell receptor beta chain sequence. Its antigen is not identified. This CDR3 contains 15 residues. Trimming left V 4 bases short and J 0 bases short, with 14 bases between. Germline V CDR1 and CDR2: SGHRS, YFSETQ. These data belong to a study of identical twins. Study-level findings and limits: Out-of-frame beta chain sequences displayed weaker excess sharing between twins. Beta clonotypes that were abundant in cord blood contained fewer insertions, a pattern absent from memory repertoires. Invariant MAIT and iNKT cells are populations that could partly confound zero-insertion analyses. Donors were not followed over many years; analysis was cross-sectional.

Each CDR3 protein gets one entry after TCRdb re-called the 5' RACE reads with MiXCR. The table includes around 550,000 distinct CDR3 sequences, roughly 15% detected once. The data were also submitted as part of a second study, on yellow fever vaccine responses in identical twins.

The source of this sequence is a woman between 18 and 30 years old in good health. V is TRBV5-1 and J is TRBJ2-7; a weak D match, TRBD1 (5 bases). The material sequenced was CD4+ T cells sorted from blood. CDR3 sequence reads: CASSPGHTSSYEQYF. As DNA, the CDR3 is TGCGCCAGCAGCCCCGGACACACGAGCTCCTACGAGCAGTACTTC.